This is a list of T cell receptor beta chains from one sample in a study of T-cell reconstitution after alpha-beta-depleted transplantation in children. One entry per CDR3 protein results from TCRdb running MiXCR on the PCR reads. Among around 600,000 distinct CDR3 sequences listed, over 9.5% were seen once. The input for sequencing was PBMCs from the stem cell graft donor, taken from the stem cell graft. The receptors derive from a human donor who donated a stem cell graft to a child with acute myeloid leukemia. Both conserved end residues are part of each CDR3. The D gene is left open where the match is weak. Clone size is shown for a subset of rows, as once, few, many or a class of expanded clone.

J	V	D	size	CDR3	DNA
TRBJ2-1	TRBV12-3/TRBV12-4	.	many	CASVSGLGNEQFF	TGTGCCAGCGTTAGCGGATTAGGGAATGAGCAGTTCTTC
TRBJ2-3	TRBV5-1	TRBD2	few	CASRPQTSGRVPDTQYF	TGCGCCAGCAGACCTCAAACTAGCGGGAGGGTTCCAGATACGCAGTATTTT
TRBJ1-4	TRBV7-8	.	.	CASSSTTSLTNEKLFF	TGTGCCAGCAGCTCAACTACTTCCTTAACTAATGAAAAACTGTTTTTT
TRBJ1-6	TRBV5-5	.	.	CASSLGTDNSPLHF	TGTGCCAGCAGCTTGGGGACAGATAATTCACCCCTCCACTTT
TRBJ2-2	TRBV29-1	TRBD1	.	CSVPGQRDTGELFF	TGCAGCGTCCCGGGACAGAGGGACACCGGGGAGCTGTTTTTT
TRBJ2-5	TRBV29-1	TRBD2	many	CSVLSGSETQYF	TGCAGCGTCCTTAGCGGGAGCGAGACCCAGTACTTC
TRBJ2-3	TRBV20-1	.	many	CSAPIFGSGPTDTQYF	TGCAGTGCTCCCATCTTTGGTAGCGGACCCACAGATACGCAGTATTTT
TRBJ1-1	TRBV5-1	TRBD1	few	CASTTQGGTEAFF	TGCGCCAGCACCACACAGGGGGGCACTGAAGCTTTCTTT
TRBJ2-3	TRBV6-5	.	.	CASSNLGGGADTQYF	TGTGCCAGCAGTAACCTGGGCGGAGGGGCAGATACGCAGTATTTT
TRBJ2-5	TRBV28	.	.	CASSLIDRQLQETQYF	TGTGCCAGCAGTTTAATAGACAGACAACTCCAAGAGACCCAGTACTTC
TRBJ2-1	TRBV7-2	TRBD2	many	CASSHTSGNYNEQFF	TGTGCCAGCAGTCACACTAGCGGGAACTACAATGAGCAGTTCTTC
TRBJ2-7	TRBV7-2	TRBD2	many	CASSPIAGLYEQYF	TGTGCCAGCAGCCCAATAGCGGGTCTCTACGAGCAGTACTTC
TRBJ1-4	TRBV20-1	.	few	CSARMGRGGDEKLFF	TGCAGTGCTAGGATGGGGCGGGGCGGGGATGAAAAACTGTTTTTT
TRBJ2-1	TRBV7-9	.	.	CARTEGGFGNEQFF	TGTGCCAGGACTGAGGGAGGTTTTGGCAATGAGCAGTTCTTC
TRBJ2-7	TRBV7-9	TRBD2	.	CASSSLAARNEQYF	TGTGCCAGCAGCTCGCTAGCGGCAAGAAACGAGCAGTACTTC
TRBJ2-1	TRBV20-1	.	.	CSARELLGNEQFF	TGCAGTGCTAGAGAGTTACTAGGGAATGAGCAGTTCTTC
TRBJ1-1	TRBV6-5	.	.	CASSYWGQAAFF	TGTGCCAGCAGTTACTGGGGCCAGGCAGCTTTCTTT
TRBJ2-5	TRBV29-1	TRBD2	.	CSVKTSGDGETQYF	TGCAGCGTTAAGACTAGCGGGGATGGGGAGACCCAGTACTTC
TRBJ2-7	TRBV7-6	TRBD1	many	CASSIRTGGFHEQYF	TGTGCCAGCAGCATCCGGACAGGGGGCTTCCACGAGCAGTACTTC
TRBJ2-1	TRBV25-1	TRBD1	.	CASSEFVGQAYREQFF	TGTGCCAGCAGTGAATTCGTGGGACAGGCCTATCGGGAGCAGTTCTTC
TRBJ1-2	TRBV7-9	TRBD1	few	CASSLVLGQGGNYGYTF	TGTGCCAGCAGCTTAGTACTCGGACAGGGGGGTAACTATGGCTACACCTTC
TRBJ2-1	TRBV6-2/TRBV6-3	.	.	CASSYSLWNRNEQFF	TGTGCCAGCAGTTACTCCTTGTGGAACCGCAATGAGCAGTTCTTC
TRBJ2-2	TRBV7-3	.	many	CASSLYRTGELFF	TGTGCCAGCAGCTTATATCGCACCGGGGAGCTGTTTTTT
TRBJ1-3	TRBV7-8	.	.	CASSLDHSSGNTIYF	TGTGCCAGCAGCTTAGATCACAGCTCTGGAAACACCATATATTTT
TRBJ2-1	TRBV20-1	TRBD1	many	CSARPRQGGLYNEQFF	TGCAGTGCGAGACCCCGACAGGGGGGTCTCTACAATGAGCAGTTCTTC
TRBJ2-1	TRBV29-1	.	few	CSVGTQGTRGKFF	TGCAGCGTTGGCACACAGGGAACCCGTGGGAAGTTCTTC
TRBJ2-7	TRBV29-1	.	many	CSVATLAYEQYF	TGCAGCGTTGCAACTCTAGCCTACGAGCAGTACTTC
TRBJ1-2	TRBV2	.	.	CASSANSNYGYTF	TGTGCCAGCAGTGCTAACAGCAACTATGGCTACACCTTC
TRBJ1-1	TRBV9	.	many	CASSVDTDGFNTEAFF	TGTGCCAGCAGCGTAGATACGGACGGATTTAACACTGAAGCTTTCTTT
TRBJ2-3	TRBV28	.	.	CASSLRLGGTSTDTQYF	TGTGCCAGCAGTTTGCGCCTAGGGGGAACTAGCACAGATACGCAGTATTTT
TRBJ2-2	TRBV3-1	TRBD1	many	CASSQAGQGRDTGELFF	TGTGCCAGCAGCCAAGCGGGACAGGGCCGGGACACCGGGGAGCTGTTTTTT
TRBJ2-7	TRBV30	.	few	CAWSSNYEQYF	TGTGCCTGGAGTTCGAACTACGAGCAGTACTTC
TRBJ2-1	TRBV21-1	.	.	CASSSGAAGVVYNEQFF	TGTGCCAGCAGCAGTGGGGCGGCGGGAGTCGTCTACAATGAGCAGTTCTTC
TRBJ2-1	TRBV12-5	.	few	CASGSNRQGGGDEQFF	TGTGCTAGTGGTTCCAATCGACAGGGAGGGGGCGATGAGCAGTTCTTC
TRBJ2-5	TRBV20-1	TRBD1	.	CSATFRQGLYQEAQYF	TGCAGTGCTACGTTTCGACAGGGGTTGTACCAAGAGGCCCAGTACTTC
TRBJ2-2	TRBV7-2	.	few	CASSLGTAGTGELFF	TGTGCCAGCAGCCTGGGGACCGCGGGGACCGGGGAGCTGTTTTTT
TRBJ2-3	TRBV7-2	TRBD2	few	CASSLGPSGRRVSQYF	TGTGCCAGCAGCTTAGGCCCTAGCGGGAGAAGGGTATCGCAGTATTTT
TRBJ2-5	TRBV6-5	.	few	CASRFTYQETQYF	TGTGCCAGCAGATTTACTTACCAAGAGACCCAGTACTTC
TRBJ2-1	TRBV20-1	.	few	CSAVILNEQFF	TGCAGTGCCGTAATACTGAATGAGCAGTTCTTC
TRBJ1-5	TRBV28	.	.	CASSSRRDNQPQHF	TGTGCCAGCAGTTCCCGGCGGGATAATCAGCCCCAGCATTTT
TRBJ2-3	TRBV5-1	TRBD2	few	CASSKGLAVMMTDTQYF	TGCGCCAGCAGCAAGGGACTAGCGGTGATGATGACAGATACGCAGTATTTT
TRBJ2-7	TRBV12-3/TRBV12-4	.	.	CASSFGDTYEQYF	TGTGCCAGCAGTTTTGGGGATACCTACGAGCAGTACTTC
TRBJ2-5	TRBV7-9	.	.	CASSSGARAETQYF	TGTGCCAGCAGCTCAGGGGCTCGGGCGGAGACCCAGTACTTC
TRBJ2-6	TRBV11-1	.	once	CASSFYQGPLLPPGANVLTF	TGTGCCAGCAGCTTTTATCAGGGGCCACTCCTCCCTCCCGGGGCCAACGTCCTGACTTTC
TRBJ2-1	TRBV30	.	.	CAWRGVSYNEQFF	TGTGCCTGGAGGGGGGTTTCCTACAATGAGCAGTTCTTC
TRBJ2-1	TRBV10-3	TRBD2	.	CAIPGLAEPSSYNEQFF	TGTGCCATCCCGGGACTAGCGGAACCGAGCTCCTACAATGAGCAGTTCTTC
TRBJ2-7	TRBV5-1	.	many	CASSLGEPYEQYF	TGCGCCAGCAGCTTAGGGGAACCCTACGAGCAGTACTTC